This TCR beta chain was observed in a study of shared clonotypes between healthy human individuals. This clone was counted between two and nine times. Between the trimmed V and J ends, which lost 7 bases and 2 bases, there was a span of 15 bases. Germline-derived CDR1 and CDR2 are SGHVS and FQNEAQ. The CDR3 loop spans 15 amino acids. The run depth of the assay was deep. Researchers divided each subset's genomic DNA evenly across several immunoSEQ plates. Bulk PBMC genomic DNA spanned ten immunoSEQ deep plates. Data came from immunoSEQ multiplex PCR; TCRdb stores just in-frame clones and leaves some out. The sample gives roughly 490,000 clones, 79% of which show up once; about 12% is in the top ten.

This receptor was obtained from a woman aged 40 to 50 in good health. Some clones in this sample may be carry-over from other donors' samples. The material sequenced was PBMCs. The chain recombines TRBV7-8 with TRBJ1-5; the D is unclear. The CDR3 is CASTRSGWGNQPQHF. CDR3 DNA sequence: TGTGCCAGCACCAGGTCCGGATGGGGCAATCAGCCCCAGCATTTT.